This TCR beta chain derives from a study of beta chain features in type 1 diabetes. Study-wide background: In all, some 100,000,000 sorted cells from all samples were analyzed.

Isolated RNA was reverse transcribed in full, so expressed TCRB transcripts were sequenced. The method was immunoSEQ multiplex PCR; TCRdb's version includes in-frame clones alone and lacks a portion of them. Counted here are approximately 41,000 clones, around 63% occurring once; the ten biggest clones make up about 1.6%. Once sorted, every population was more than 95% pure. Losses at the gene ends were 2 bases for V and 2 bases for J; bases not matched to a gene: 5. From germline, CDR1 is SGHRS and CDR2 YFSETQ. The CDR3 has 17 amino acids. Study conclusions and caveats: In every one of the four CD4+ subsets, TCRB CDR3s were moderately but significantly shorter in Type 1 diabetes patients.

Concerning this clone: Antigen specificity is unknown.

The sequenced material came from Tregs from blood. The receptor was derived from a man younger than 45 with type 1 diabetes. Some clones in this sample may be carry-over from other donors' samples. This sequence joins TRBV5-1 and TRBJ2-6, with 9 bases lining up with TRBD1. The CDR3 nucleotides are TGCGCCAGCAGCTTTGGACAGGGGTCTGCTGGGGCCAACGTCCTGACTTTC. The encoded protein is CASSFGQGSAGANVLTF.